This is a list of T cell receptor beta chains from one sample in a study of CD8+ T cells in alopecia areata. TCRdb's copy holds only in-frame clones and misses some; the assay was immunoSEQ multiplex PCR. Of more than 110,000 clones in the sample, 54% were seen once. Sequenced here: CD8+ T cells sorted from blood, sampled at week 4, from a patient treated with tofacitinib. These receptors were collected from a human donor with alopecia areata. Both conserved end residues are part of each CDR3. D genes are given only for firm matches. Where a row states a size, it is once, few, many or the class of an expanded clone; other rows omit it.

>-|TRBV9|TRBJ1-5|-
CASSHAGTHQPQHF
TGTGCCAGCAGTCATGCCGGGACCCATCAGCCCCAGCATTTT
>-|TRBV5-1|TRBJ2-7|-
CASSLARSYEQYF
TGCGCCAGCAGCTTGGCCAGGTCCTACGAGCAGTACTTC
>-|TRBV6-5|TRBJ2-3|-
CASSWGEGDTQYF
TGTGCCAGCAGTTGGGGAGAGGGGGATACGCAGTATTTT
>TRBD1|TRBV15|TRBJ1-2|few
CATSGMPGGINYGYTF
TGTGCCACCAGCGGGATGCCAGGGGGAATCAACTATGGCTACACCTTC
>-|TRBV29-1|TRBJ1-4|-
CSVITRDNEKLFF
TGCAGCGTGATAACCCGGGACAATGAAAAACTGTTTTTT
>-|TRBV5-6|TRBJ1-3|-
CASSLGGNTIYF
TGTGCCAGCAGCTTGGGAGGAAACACCATATATTTT
>TRBD2|TRBV5-1|TRBJ2-5|-
CASSLIQRGEGETQYF
TGCGCCAGCAGCTTGATCCAGCGGGGGGAAGGGGAGACCCAGTACTTC
>-|TRBV7-2|TRBJ1-5|-
CASSWGPPQPQHF
TGTGCCAGCAGCTGGGGACCCCCACAGCCCCAGCATTTT
>TRBD1|TRBV2|TRBJ1-5|few
CATWTGINQPQHF
TGTGCCACCTGGACAGGGATTAATCAGCCCCAGCATTTT
>TRBD2|TRBV9|TRBJ2-2|few
CASSTSGGRAGELFF
TGTGCCAGCAGCACAAGCGGGGGAAGGGCCGGGGAGCTGTTTTTT
>TRBD1|TRBV2|TRBJ2-3|-
CASSDFGTGADTQYF
TGTGCCAGCAGTGACTTCGGGACAGGAGCAGATACGCAGTATTTT
>TRBD1|TRBV6-6|TRBJ1-1|-
CASSYEPRGPPEAFF
TGTGCCAGCAGTTACGAACCCAGGGGGCCCCCTGAAGCTTTCTTT
>-|TRBV30|TRBJ2-7|few
CAWSVTFQRGYSYEQYF
TGTGCCTGGAGTGTAACCTTCCAACGGGGGTACTCCTACGAGCAGTACTTC
>TRBD1|TRBV13|TRBJ2-7|-
CASSLAGTGGYEQYF
TGTGCCAGCAGCCTTGCTGGGACAGGGGGCTACGAGCAGTACTTC
>-|TRBV7-9|TRBJ2-7|-
CASSLDLNPSYEQYF
TGTGCCAGCAGCTTAGATCTCAATCCGTCCTACGAGCAGTACTTC
>TRBD1|TRBV4-1|TRBJ2-3|-
CASSPLDRGGDTQYF
TGCGCCAGCAGCCCCCTGGACAGGGGAGGAGATACGCAGTATTTT
>TRBD1|TRBV5-1|TRBJ1-1|few
CASSSTGRNTEAFF
TGCGCCAGCAGCTCGACAGGGCGGAACACTGAAGCTTTCTTT
>TRBD2|TRBV29-1|TRBJ2-7|once
CSVEDQREGYEQYF
TGCAGCGTTGAAGATCAAAGGGAGGGGTACGAGCAGTACTTC
>-|TRBV2|TRBJ2-7|-
CASNFGEQYF
TGTGCCAGCAATTTCGGCGAGCAGTACTTC
>-|TRBV4-2|TRBJ1-1|-
CASSQVRGERDGTEAFF
TGTGCCAGCAGCCAAGTGAGAGGGGAAAGGGATGGGACTGAAGCTTTCTTT
>TRBD1|TRBV27|TRBJ1-6|-
CASSARTGSNSPLHF
TGTGCCAGCAGTGCCCGGACAGGGTCAAATTCACCCCTCCACTTT
>TRBD2|TRBV6-5|TRBJ2-3|few
CASSYSTSESTDTQYF
TGTGCCAGCAGTTACTCGACTAGCGAGAGCACAGATACGCAGTATTTT
>-|TRBV7-9|TRBJ2-7|-
CASSLGTEGPNSYEQYF
TGTGCCAGCAGCTTAGGTACCGAGGGCCCTAACTCCTACGAGCAGTACTTC
>-|TRBV30|TRBJ1-1|few
CAWSVGGNTEAFF
TGTGCCTGGAGTGTAGGGGGGAACACTGAAGCTTTCTTT
>-|TRBV21-1|TRBJ1-1|-
CASMTNTEAFF
TGTGCCAGCATGACGAACACTGAAGCTTTCTTT
>-|TRBV30|TRBJ2-1|few
CAWSELGINEQFF
TGTGCCTGGAGTGAGTTAGGTATCAATGAGCAGTTCTTC
>TRBD1|TRBV7-9|TRBJ2-3|-
CASGLVQGDDTDTQYF
TGTGCCAGCGGGCTGGTACAGGGGGACGACACAGATACGCAGTATTTT
>-|TRBV4-1|TRBJ1-1|-
CASSQGVGQNTEAFF
TGCGCCAGCAGCCAAGGTGTGGGACAGAACACTGAAGCTTTCTTT
>-|TRBV6-6|TRBJ1-1|many
CASRDKWGGPDTEAFF
TGTGCCAGCAGAGATAAGTGGGGGGGCCCTGATACTGAAGCTTTCTTT
>-|TRBV11-2|TRBJ1-2|-
CASSLEGNYGYTF
TGTGCCAGCAGCTTAGAGGGGAACTATGGCTACACCTTC
>-|TRBV9|TRBJ1-6|few
CASSPELTVRSPLHF
TGTGCCAGCAGCCCAGAATTGACAGTGCGTTCACCCCTCCACTTT